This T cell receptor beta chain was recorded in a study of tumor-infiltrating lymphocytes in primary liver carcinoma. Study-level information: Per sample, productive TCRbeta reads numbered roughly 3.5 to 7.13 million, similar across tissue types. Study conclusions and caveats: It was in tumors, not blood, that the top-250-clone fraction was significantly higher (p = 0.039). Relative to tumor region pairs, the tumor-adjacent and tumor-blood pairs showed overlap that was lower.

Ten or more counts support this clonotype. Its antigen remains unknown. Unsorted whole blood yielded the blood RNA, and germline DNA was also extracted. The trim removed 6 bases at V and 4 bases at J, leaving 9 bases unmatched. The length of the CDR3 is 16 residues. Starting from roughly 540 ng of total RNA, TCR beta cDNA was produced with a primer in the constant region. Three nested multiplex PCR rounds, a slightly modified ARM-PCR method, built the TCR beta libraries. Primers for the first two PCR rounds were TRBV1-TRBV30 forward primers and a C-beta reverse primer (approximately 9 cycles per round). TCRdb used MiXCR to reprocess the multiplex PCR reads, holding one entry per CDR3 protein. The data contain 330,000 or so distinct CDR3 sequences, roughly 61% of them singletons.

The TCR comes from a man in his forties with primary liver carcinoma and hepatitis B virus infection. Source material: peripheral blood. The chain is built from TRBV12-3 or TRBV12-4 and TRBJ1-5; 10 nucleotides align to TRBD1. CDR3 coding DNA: TGTGCCAGCAGCTTCGGACAGGGGGTTAGTAATCAGCCCCAGCATTTT. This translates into CASSFGQGVSNQPQHF.